This T cell receptor (beta chain) was found in a study of radiation and T cells in renal cell carcinoma. With respect to this clone: Antigen: not known.

Libraries were prepared by immunoSEQ multiplex PCR; TCRdb keeps only in-frame clonotypes and omits some of them. Among roughly 10,000 clones listed, roughly 60% were seen once. This sample's treatment: treatment-naive control, cytoreductive nephrectomy. The tumor was a clear cell renal cell carcinoma. Control tumors came from a few females and fewer than twelve males, aged 40 to 82. CDR1 and CDR2 (germline): SGHNT, YYREEE (reference sequence). V shed 8 bases, J shed 1 base, and the junction held 1 base outside the gene matches. The CDR3 contains 12 residues. Points from the study as a whole: In nephrectomy-only tumors, top 100 clonotypes averaged roughly 43%, versus approximately 54% irradiated. Irradiated tumors held more dominant CDR3 motifs than control tumors.

This sequence originates from a man between 40 and 49 years old with renal cell carcinoma. V is TRBV5-4 and J is TRBJ2-3, with TRBD1 matching 7 bases. The sample in question was tumor tissue, obtained from a patient whose treatment was nephrectomy without radiotherapy. CDR3 sequence: CASGTGTDTQYF. The CDR3, as DNA: TGTGCCAGTGGGACAGGCACAGATACGCAGTATTTT.